A selection of T cell receptor beta chains follows, all from one sample in a study of shared clonotypes between healthy human individuals. Produced via immunoSEQ multiplex PCR; TCRdb's table is partial and in-frame only. The data show 900,000 to 1,200,000 clones, around three quarters seen once. The sequenced sample was memory CD4+ T cells from PBMCs. Receptors were obtained from a man younger than 30 in good health. Some clones in this sample may be carry-over from other donors' samples. The CDR3 runs from the conserved cysteine through the conserved F or W. D genes are given only for firm matches. Size is omitted from some rows. Given values are once, few, many or a class for expanded clones.

CDR3nt: TGTGCCAGCAGCTTCAGCCAAAGCACTGAAGCTTTCTTT; CDR3aa: CASSFSQSTEAFF; abundance: NA; j_gene: TRBJ1-1; v_gene: TRBV7-9; d_gene: NA
CDR3nt: TGCGCCAGCAGCTTGGTCCTCTTGGAGACCCAGTACTTC; CDR3aa: CASSLVLLETQYF; abundance: NA; j_gene: TRBJ2-5; v_gene: TRBV5-1; d_gene: NA
CDR3nt: TGTGCCAGCTCACCGAGAATGGGACAGGGAGTCTGGGGCACTGAAGCTTTCTTT; CDR3aa: CASSPRMGQGVWGTEAFF; abundance: NA; j_gene: TRBJ1-1; v_gene: TRBV18; d_gene: TRBD1
CDR3nt: TGTGCCAGCAGCCTCGGACGGACGAACACTGAAGCTTTCTTT; CDR3aa: CASSLGRTNTEAFF; abundance: NA; j_gene: TRBJ1-1; v_gene: TRBV7-2; d_gene: NA
CDR3nt: TGTGCCAGCAGCCCGACCTGGGGGAGCTCCTACGAGCAGTACTTC; CDR3aa: CASSPTWGSSYEQYF; abundance: NA; j_gene: TRBJ2-7; v_gene: TRBV5-5; d_gene: NA
CDR3nt: TGTGCCAGCAGCTTAGAGATAGCGCCGAGCTCCTACGAGCAGTACTTC; CDR3aa: CASSLEIAPSSYEQYF; abundance: NA; j_gene: TRBJ2-7; v_gene: TRBV11-2; d_gene: NA
CDR3nt: TGTGCCAGCAGCTTAGTATCAACAGGGAGCACCGGGGAGCTGTTTTTT; CDR3aa: CASSLVSTGSTGELFF; abundance: NA; j_gene: TRBJ2-2; v_gene: TRBV7-8; d_gene: NA
CDR3nt: TGTGCCAGCAGCCCCCGCCCGGGGAATGGGGAGACCCAGTACTTC; CDR3aa: CASSPRPGNGETQYF; abundance: once; j_gene: TRBJ2-5; v_gene: TRBV4-2; d_gene: NA
CDR3nt: TGTGCCAGCAGCCCTTACGGTCAGCAGTTCTTC; CDR3aa: CASSPYGQQFF; abundance: NA; j_gene: TRBJ2-1; v_gene: TRBV7-8; d_gene: NA
CDR3nt: TGTGCCAGCTCACCAGAGATCTTAACCTTAGAGCCCCAGCATTTT; CDR3aa: CASSPEILTLEPQHF; abundance: NA; j_gene: TRBJ1-5; v_gene: TRBV18; d_gene: NA